The present TCR beta chain was sequenced within a study of shared clonotypes between healthy human individuals. Original processing methods: Junction-only immunoSEQ sequences carried no quality scores, so filtering differed. TCRdb's table, derived via immunoSEQ multiplex PCR, lists solely in-frame clones and lacks some. The DNA was the basis for D and trimming; V, J and clone size are from that table. Here the sample spans about 230,000 clones, under 80% being singletons. This clone was seen a few times. Its antigen remains unidentified. Whole-study results and caveats: Specimens sampled were limited to blood, with tissue repertoires likely differing.

This CDR3 is 13 amino acids long. Trimming took 5 bases from V and 4 from J, leaving 9 bases between them. Germline-derived CDR1 and CDR2 are SNHLY and FYNNEI. The donors, healthy adults who were HIV-negative, had experienced no recent acute infections or vaccinations. Only Caucasian adults living in Nashville, Tennessee served as donors. The sequencing input was memory CD4+ T cells sorted from blood. Documented subset: CD45RA-negative fraction. The sequence was collected from a man aged 30-40 years in good health. This rearrangement joins TRBV2 to TRBJ1-5, with D uncertain. Here the CDR3 reads CASSFGRNQPQHF. In DNA, the CDR3 is TGTGCCAGCAGTTTCGGGAGGAATCAGCCCCAGCATTTT.